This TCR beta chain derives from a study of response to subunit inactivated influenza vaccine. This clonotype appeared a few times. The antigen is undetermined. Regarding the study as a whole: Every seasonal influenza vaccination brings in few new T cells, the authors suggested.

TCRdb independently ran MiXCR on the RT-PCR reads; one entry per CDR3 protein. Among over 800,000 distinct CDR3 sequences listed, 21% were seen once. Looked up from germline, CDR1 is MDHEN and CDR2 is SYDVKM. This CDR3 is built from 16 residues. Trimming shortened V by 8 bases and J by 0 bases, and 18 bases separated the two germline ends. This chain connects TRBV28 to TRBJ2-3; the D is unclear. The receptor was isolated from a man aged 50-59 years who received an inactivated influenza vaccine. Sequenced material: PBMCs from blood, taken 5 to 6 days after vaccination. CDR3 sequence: CASPLDGASSTDTQYF. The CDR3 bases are TGTGCCAGCCCCCTAGACGGAGCATCTAGCACAGATACGCAGTATTTT.